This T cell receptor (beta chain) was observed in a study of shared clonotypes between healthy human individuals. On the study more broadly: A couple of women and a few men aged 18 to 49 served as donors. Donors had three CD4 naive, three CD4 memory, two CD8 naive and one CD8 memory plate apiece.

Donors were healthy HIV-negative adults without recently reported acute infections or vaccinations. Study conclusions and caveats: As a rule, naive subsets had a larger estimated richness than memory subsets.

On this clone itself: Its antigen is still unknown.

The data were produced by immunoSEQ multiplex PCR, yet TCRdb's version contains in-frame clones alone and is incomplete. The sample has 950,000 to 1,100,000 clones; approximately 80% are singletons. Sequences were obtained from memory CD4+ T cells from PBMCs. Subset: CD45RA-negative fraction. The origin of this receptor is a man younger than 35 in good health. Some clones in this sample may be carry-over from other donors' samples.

CDR3 region: CASSGFQGVGSYEQYF. The CDR3, as DNA: TGTGCCAGCAGTGGGTTCCAAGGGGTGGGCTCCTACGAGCAGTACTTC. The chain links TRBV28 to TRBJ2-7, with a weak D call TRBD1 (5 bases). The length of the CDR3 is 16 residues. V dropped 5 bases and J dropped 0 bases, with 17 bases sitting between them. Germline CDR1 is MDHEN and CDR2 is SYDVKM. Full variable domain (missing parts from reference TRBV28 and TRBJ2-7): DVKVTQSSRYLVKRTGEKVFLECVQDMDHENMFWYRQDPGLGLRLIYFSYDVKMKEKGDIPEGYSVSREKKERFSLILESASTNQTSMYLCASSGFQGVGSYEQYFGPGTRLTVT.